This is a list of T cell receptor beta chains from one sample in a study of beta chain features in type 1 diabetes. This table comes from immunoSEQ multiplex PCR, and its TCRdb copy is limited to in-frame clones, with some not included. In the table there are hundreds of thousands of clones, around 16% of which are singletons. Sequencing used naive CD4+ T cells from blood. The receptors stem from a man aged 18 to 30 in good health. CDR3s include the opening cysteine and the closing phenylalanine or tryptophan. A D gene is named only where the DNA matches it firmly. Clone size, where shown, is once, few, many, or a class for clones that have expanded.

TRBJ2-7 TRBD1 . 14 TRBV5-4 TGTGCCAGCAGCCGGACAGGGTCGGAGGCTGTGCAGTACTTC CASSRTGSEAVQYF
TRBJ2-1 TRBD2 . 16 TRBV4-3 TGCGCCAGCAGCCAAGAGTCTGCGGGAGAGGGCAATGAGCAGTTCTTC CASSQESAGEGNEQFF
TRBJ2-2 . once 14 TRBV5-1 TGCGCCAGCAGCGGACCACATGACACCGGGGAGCTGTTTTTT CASSGPHDTGELFF
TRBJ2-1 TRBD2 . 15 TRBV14 TGTGCCAGCAGCCAACCGGGACTAGCCCGCAATGAGCAGTTCTTC CASSQPGLARNEQFF
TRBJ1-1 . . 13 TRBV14 TGTGCCAGCAGCTTTACAGTGGGCACTGAAGCTTTCTTT CASSFTVGTEAFF
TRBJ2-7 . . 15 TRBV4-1 TGCGCCAGCAGCCAAGAGGGCCCCGGCCCCTACGAGCAGTACTTC CASSQEGPGPYEQYF
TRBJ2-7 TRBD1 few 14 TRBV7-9 TGTGCCAGCAGCCCCGGGGCAGGGGGTAACGAGCAGTACTTC CASSPGAGGNEQYF
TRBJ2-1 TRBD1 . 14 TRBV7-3 TGTGCCAGCAGCCGGGACAGGGGGGACGGTGAGCAGTTCTTC CASSRDRGDGEQFF
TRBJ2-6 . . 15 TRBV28 TGTGCCAGCACCAAAGGGTCGGGAGGGGCCAACGTCCTGACTTTC CASTKGSGGANVLTF
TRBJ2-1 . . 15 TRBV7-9 TGTGCCAGCAGCTTGAAAGGGACCACCTACAATGAGCAGTTCTTC CASSLKGTTYNEQFF
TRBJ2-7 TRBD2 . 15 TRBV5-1 TGCGCCAGCAGCTTGGAGGGACTAGCGCACCACGAGCAGTACTTC CASSLEGLAHHEQYF
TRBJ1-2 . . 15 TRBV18 TGTGCCAGCTCACCAGGGCAGCAAGTATACTATGGCTACACCTTC CASSPGQQVYYGYTF
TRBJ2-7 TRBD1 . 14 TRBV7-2 TGTGCCAGCAGCTTAGAGGGGGCTCTATACGAGCAGTACTTC CASSLEGALYEQYF
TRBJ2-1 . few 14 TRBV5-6 TGTGCCAGCAGCTTGATTTCCTATCGGCGGGACAAGTTCTTC CASSLISYRRDKFF
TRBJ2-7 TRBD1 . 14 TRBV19 TGTGCCAGTAGTCCCCAGACAGGGATCTACGAGCAGTACTTC CASSPQTGIYEQYF
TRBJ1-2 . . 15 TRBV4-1 TGCGCCAGCAGCCCTATCTATGCGGGCTTCTATGGCTACACCTTC CASSPIYAGFYGYTF
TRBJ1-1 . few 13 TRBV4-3 TGCGCCAGCAGCCCAGGTAACGCAGCAGAAGCTTTCTTT CASSPGNAAEAFF
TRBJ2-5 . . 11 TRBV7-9 TGTGCCAGCAGCTTAGGGGCGGGATTGTACTTC CASSLGAGLYF
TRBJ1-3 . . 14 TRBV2 TGTGCCAGCAGCCGCAGGGAAACAGGAAACACCATATATTTT CASSRRETGNTIYF
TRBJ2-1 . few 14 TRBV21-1 TGTGCCAGCAGCAGGCGGGGGCGCGGGAATGAGCAGTTCTTC CASSRRGRGNEQFF
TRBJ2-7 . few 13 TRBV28 TGTGCCAGCAGTAGACAGCGATCCTACGAGCAGTACTTC CASSRQRSYEQYF
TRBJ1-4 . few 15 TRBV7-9 TGTGCCAGCAGCCGAGGAGAACCCACTAATGAAAAACTGTTTTTT CASSRGEPTNEKLFF
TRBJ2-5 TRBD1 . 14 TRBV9 TGTGCCAGCAGCGGCCGGACAGGGGATGAGACCCAGTACTTC CASSGRTGDETQYF
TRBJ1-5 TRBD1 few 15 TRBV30 TGTGCCTGGAGTCGGGACAGCAACTACAATCAGCCCCAGCATTTT CAWSRDSNYNQPQHF
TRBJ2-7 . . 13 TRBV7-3 TGTGCCAGCAGCTCGGCGCGAGGGTCCGAGCAGTACTTC CASSSARGSEQYF
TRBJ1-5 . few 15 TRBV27 TGTGCCAGCAGTTTACAGGGACGAGGCAATCAGCCCCAGCATTTT CASSLQGRGNQPQHF